Listed below are T cell receptor beta chains from one sample, sequenced in a study of response to subunit inactivated influenza vaccine. One entry per CDR3 protein, called by TCRdb with MiXCR from the RT-PCR reads. The data hold more than 450,000 distinct CDR3 sequences, with approximately 12% observed a single time. The input for sequencing was PBMCs from blood, taken on the day of vaccination. These receptors originate from a man over 45 who received an inactivated influenza vaccine. CDR3s include the opening cysteine and the closing phenylalanine or tryptophan. Fields, in order: CDR3 protein, CDR3 DNA, clone size, V gene, D gene, J gene. The D gene is left open where the match is weak. Where a row states a size, it is once, few, many or the class of an expanded clone; other rows omit it.

CDR3aa: CASSEGSNRPQHF
CDR3nt: TGTGCCAGCAGTGAAGGGAGCAATCGGCCCCAGCATTTT
abundance: NA
v_gene: TRBV2
d_gene: NA
j_gene: TRBJ1-5

CDR3aa: CASSPVESGNTIYF
CDR3nt: TGTGCCAGCTCACCCGTGGAGTCTGGAAACACCATATATTTT
abundance: few
v_gene: TRBV18
d_gene: NA
j_gene: TRBJ1-3

CDR3aa: CASSKSGTDRGAQYF
CDR3nt: TGTGCCAGCAGCAAATCCGGGACTGACCGTGGGGCCCAGTACTTC
abundance: NA
v_gene: TRBV9
d_gene: NA
j_gene: TRBJ2-5

CDR3aa: CAISESVGGQKNIQYF
CDR3nt: TGTGCCATCAGTGAGTCGGTCGGGGGACAGAAAAACATTCAGTACTTC
abundance: many
v_gene: TRBV10-3
d_gene: NA
j_gene: TRBJ2-4

CDR3aa: CASSPYGGAEETQYF
CDR3nt: TGCGCCAGCAGCCCCTACGGAGGGGCCGAAGAGACCCAGTACTTC
abundance: NA
v_gene: TRBV5-1
d_gene: NA
j_gene: TRBJ2-5

CDR3aa: CASRAAGGLQETQHF
CDR3nt: TGTGCCAGCAGGGCCGCAGGGGGCCTCCAAGAGACCCAGCACTTC
abundance: NA
v_gene: TRBV5-8
d_gene: TRBD1
j_gene: TRBJ2-5

CDR3aa: CATGPQANSPLHF
CDR3nt: TGTGCCACCGGACCACAGGCTAATTCACCCCTCCACTTT
abundance: few
v_gene: TRBV6-1
d_gene: NA
j_gene: TRBJ1-6

CDR3aa: CSVTDPATEAFF
CDR3nt: TGCAGCGTCACAGATCCGGCCACTGAAGCTTTCTTT
abundance: NA
v_gene: TRBV29-1
d_gene: NA
j_gene: TRBJ1-1

CDR3aa: CASSRLARYNEQFF
CDR3nt: TGTGCCAGCAGCAGACTAGCGAGATACAATGAGCAGTTCTTC
abundance: few
v_gene: TRBV21-1
d_gene: NA
j_gene: TRBJ2-1

CDR3aa: CASSLGLAGFQETQYF
CDR3nt: TGTGCCAGCAGCCTAGGACTAGCGGGGTTTCAAGAGACCCAGTACTTC
abundance: many
v_gene: TRBV3-1
d_gene: TRBD2
j_gene: TRBJ2-5

CDR3aa: CASSWGTVPGELFF
CDR3nt: TGTGCCAGCAGCTGGGGGACAGTACCCGGGGAGCTGTTTTTT
abundance: few
v_gene: TRBV7-2
d_gene: TRBD1
j_gene: TRBJ2-2

CDR3aa: CASSGLEGNYGYTF
CDR3nt: TGCGCCAGCAGCGGACTGGAGGGGAACTATGGCTACACCTTC
abundance: NA
v_gene: TRBV5-1
d_gene: NA
j_gene: TRBJ1-2

CDR3aa: CASSSDIRSQYF
CDR3nt: TGTGCCAGCAGTTCGGACATCCGGAGCCAGTACTTC
abundance: few
v_gene: TRBV7-9
d_gene: NA
j_gene: TRBJ2-5

CDR3aa: CAWSPGPNNEQFF
CDR3nt: TGTGCCTGGAGCCCCGGGCCCAACAATGAGCAGTTCTTC
abundance: few
v_gene: TRBV30
d_gene: NA
j_gene: TRBJ2-1

CDR3aa: CASSLSPPSTDTQYF
CDR3nt: TGTGCCAGCAGTTTATCTCCTCCTAGCACAGATACGCAGTATTTT
abundance: few
v_gene: TRBV27
d_gene: NA
j_gene: TRBJ2-3

CDR3aa: CASSPGTGTANTEAFF
CDR3nt: TGCGCCAGCAGCCCGGGTACCGGGACAGCGAACACTGAAGCTTTCTTT
abundance: NA
v_gene: TRBV5-1
d_gene: TRBD1
j_gene: TRBJ1-1

CDR3aa: CASMGHNEQFF
CDR3nt: TGTGCCAGCATGGGCCACAATGAGCAGTTCTTC
abundance: many
v_gene: TRBV2
d_gene: NA
j_gene: TRBJ2-1

CDR3aa: CASSLGYTGELFF
CDR3nt: TGTGCCAGCAGCTTAGGATACACCGGGGAGCTGTTTTTT
abundance: many
v_gene: TRBV28
d_gene: NA
j_gene: TRBJ2-2

CDR3aa: CASRPAGNTIYF
CDR3nt: TGTGCCAGCAGACCCGCTGGAAACACCATATATTTT
abundance: NA
v_gene: TRBV12-3/TRBV12-4
d_gene: NA
j_gene: TRBJ1-3

CDR3aa: CSARDLRQGNTDTQYF
CDR3nt: TGCAGTGCTAGAGATCTTCGGCAGGGGAACACAGATACGCAGTATTTT
abundance: many
v_gene: TRBV20-1
d_gene: NA
j_gene: TRBJ2-3

CDR3aa: CASSSLTGIQETQYF
CDR3nt: TGTGCCAGCAGCTCGCTGACAGGGATACAAGAGACCCAGTACTTC
abundance: NA
v_gene: TRBV7-9
d_gene: TRBD1
j_gene: TRBJ2-5

CDR3aa: CASSTGTKQETQYF
CDR3nt: TGTGCCAGCAGCACCGGGACAAAACAAGAGACCCAGTACTTC
abundance: NA
v_gene: TRBV5-6
d_gene: NA
j_gene: TRBJ2-5

CDR3aa: CASSFRGTIMITDTQYF
CDR3nt: TGTGCCAGCAGCTTTCGCGGGACTATCATGATCACAGATACGCAGTATTTT
abundance: few
v_gene: TRBV7-9
d_gene: TRBD2
j_gene: TRBJ2-3